One T cell receptor beta chain is described in this entry. PCR involved 60 Vbeta and 13 Jbeta primers. Repertoires were generated with immunoSEQ multiplex PCR, while TCRdb's copy carries only in-frame clones and drops some. The sample yields some 120,000 clones, over 8.5% seen once. Germline lookup yields CDR1 SGHAT and CDR2 FQNNGV. With V trimmed by 4 bases and J by 1 base, 15 bases remained unmatched. This CDR3 is 18 amino acids long. This entry is derived from a study of cytomegalovirus exposure and HLA in healthy donors. This TCR was sampled from a woman aged 40 to 55 in good health and CMV-seropositive. Sequenced: PBMCs. V usage is TRBV11-2 and J usage is TRBJ1-1, with TRBD1 matching over 7 bases. The CDR3 DNA reads TGTGCCAGCAGCTCCCATCTCTCCAGGGGGTGGGGGAACACTGAAGCTTTCTTT. Its translation: CASSSHLSRGWGNTEAFF.